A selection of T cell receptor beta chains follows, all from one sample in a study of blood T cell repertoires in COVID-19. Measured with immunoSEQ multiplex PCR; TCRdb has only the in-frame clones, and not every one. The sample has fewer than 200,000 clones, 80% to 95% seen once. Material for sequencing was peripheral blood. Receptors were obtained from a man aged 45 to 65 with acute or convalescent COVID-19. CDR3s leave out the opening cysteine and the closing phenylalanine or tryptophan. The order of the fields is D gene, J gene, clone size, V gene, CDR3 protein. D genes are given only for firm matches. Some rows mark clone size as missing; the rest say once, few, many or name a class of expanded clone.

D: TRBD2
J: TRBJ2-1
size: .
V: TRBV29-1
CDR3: SVEVASGGAFSYNEQF

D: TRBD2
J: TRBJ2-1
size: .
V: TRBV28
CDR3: ASRPGLAGVYNEQF

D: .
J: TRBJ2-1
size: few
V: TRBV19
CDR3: ASSVSSGGNEQF

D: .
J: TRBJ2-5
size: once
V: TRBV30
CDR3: AWGGQAQETQY

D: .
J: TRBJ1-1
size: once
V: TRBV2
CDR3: ASSEGDHLGTGTEAF

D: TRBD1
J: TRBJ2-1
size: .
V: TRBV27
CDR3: ASTSLPGQDSYNEQF

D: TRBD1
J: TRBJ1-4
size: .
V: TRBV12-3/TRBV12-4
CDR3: ASSRQGGEKLF

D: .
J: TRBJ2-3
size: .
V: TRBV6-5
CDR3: ASSYRQVPTDTQY

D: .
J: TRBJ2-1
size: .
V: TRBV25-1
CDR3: ASSESSGRTYNEQF

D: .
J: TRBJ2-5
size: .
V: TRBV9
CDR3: ASSVSPYQETQY

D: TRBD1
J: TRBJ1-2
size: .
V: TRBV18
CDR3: ASSPGQQTGGYT

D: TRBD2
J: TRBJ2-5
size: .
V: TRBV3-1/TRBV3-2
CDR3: ASSQELRGAQY

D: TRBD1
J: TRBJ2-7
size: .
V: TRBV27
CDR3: ASSPRDRGTYEQY

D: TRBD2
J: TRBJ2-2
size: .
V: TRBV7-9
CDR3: ASRLSGGTGELF

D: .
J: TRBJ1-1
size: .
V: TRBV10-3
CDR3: AIIGDPGGTEAF

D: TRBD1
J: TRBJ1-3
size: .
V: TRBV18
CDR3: ASSPGQGSGNTIY

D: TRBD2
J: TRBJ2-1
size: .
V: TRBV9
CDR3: ASSSRDYYNEQF

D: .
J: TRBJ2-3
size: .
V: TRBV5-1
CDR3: ASSLGARGGTSTDTQY

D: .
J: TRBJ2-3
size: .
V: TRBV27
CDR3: ASGPGHTDTQY

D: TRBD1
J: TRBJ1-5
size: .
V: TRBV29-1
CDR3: SVVTGQGLDQPQH

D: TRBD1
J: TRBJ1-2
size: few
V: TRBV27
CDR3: ASSLGGGTGDGYT

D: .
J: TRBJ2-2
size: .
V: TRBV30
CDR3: AWGEITGNTGELF

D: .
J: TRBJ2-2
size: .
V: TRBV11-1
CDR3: ASSLNSPGELF

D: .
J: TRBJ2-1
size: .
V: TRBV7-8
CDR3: ASSLVRVSYNEQF

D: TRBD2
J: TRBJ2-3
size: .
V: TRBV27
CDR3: ASSRYSGERGTQY

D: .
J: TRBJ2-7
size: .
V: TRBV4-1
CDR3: ASSQAYNSYEQY

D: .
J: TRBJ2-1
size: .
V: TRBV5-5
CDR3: ASSSAEGEQF

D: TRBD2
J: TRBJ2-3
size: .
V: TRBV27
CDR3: ASSIILAGTTDTQY

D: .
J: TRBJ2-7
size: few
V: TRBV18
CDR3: ASSPQGLGRGEQY

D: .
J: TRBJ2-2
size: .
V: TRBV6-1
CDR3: ASSEEGVRAGELF

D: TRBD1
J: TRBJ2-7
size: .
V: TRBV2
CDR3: ASVDRSVNEQY

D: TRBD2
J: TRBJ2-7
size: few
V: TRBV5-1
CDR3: ASSLVGTSAAEQY